These 21 T cell receptor beta chains originate from one sample sequenced in a study of blood T cell repertoires in COVID-19. Generated by immunoSEQ multiplex PCR, the TCRdb table keeps only in-frame clones and is missing some. This sample has roughly 200,000 clones, with 70% to 90% found just once. Sequencing input: PBMCs or T cells enriched from blood (not recorded which). The origin of the receptors is a woman aged 35 to 49 in a cohort exposed to, infected with or recovered from COVID-19 (not recorded which).

This clone was detected a few times. DNA of the CDR3: TGTGCCAGCACCAACGGCCCCAGGGGGATTGCATCCACAGGGGGCACTGAAGCTTTCTTT. Its translation is CASTNGPRGIASTGGTEAFF. The V gene is TRBV5-4, the J gene TRBJ1-1, with 8 bases fitting TRBD1. The CDR3 loop spans 20 amino acids. Germline V gives CDR1 SGHNT, CDR2 YYREEE (reference sequence). The trim removed 6 bases at V and 4 bases at J, leaving 26 bases unmatched.

The chain carries TRBV6-5 and TRBJ2-7; TRBD2 is a possible D gene (6 bases). The CDR3 loop spans 13 amino acids. V dropped 8 bases and J dropped 6 bases, with 17 bases sitting between them. Germline V gene lookup returns CDR1 MNHEY and CDR2 SVGAGI. The CDR3 loop reads CASSSVSSLEQYF. The DNA of the CDR3 is TGTGCCAGCTCTAGCGTCTCCTCCCTCGAGCAGTACTTC.

The CDR3 spells CASSIGQGNYGYTF. For the CDR3, the DNA is TGCGCCAGCAGCATCGGACAGGGTAACTATGGCTACACCTTC. The chain is built from TRBV5-1 and TRBJ1-2; TRBD1 agrees at 8 bases. Unmatched junction bases numbered 3, after V lost 4 bases and J lost 1 base. CDR3 length: 14 amino acids. Germline CDR1 is SGHRS and CDR2 is YFSETQ.

CDR3 loop: CASSLWYGIGNTGELFF. The CDR3 region has the DNA TGTGCCAGCAGTTTATGGTACGGTATTGGGAACACCGGGGAGCTGTTTTTT. The chain uses TRBV27 and TRBJ2-2; no clear D. Trimming took off 1 base at V and 1 base at J, with 13 bases between the two ends. Germline assignment: CDR1 MNHEY and CDR2 SMNVEV (reference sequence). The CDR3 spans 17 residues.

This sequence joins TRBV2 and TRBJ2-7; TRBD2 is a possible D gene (5 bases). Germline V gene lookup returns CDR1 SNHLY and CDR2 FYNNEI. This CDR3 has 12 amino acids. V was pared by 7 bases and J by 7 bases, with 14 bases between. In nucleotides, the CDR3 is TGTGCCAGCACGGCGGGCCCTAGGGAGCAGTACTTC. Protein sequence: CASTAGPREQYF.

The CDR3 sequence: CASSSLAGWAYEQYF. In DNA, the CDR3 is TGTGCCAGCAGCTCCCTAGCGGGGTGGGCCTACGAGCAGTACTTC. This chain uses TRBV9 with TRBJ2-7; 9 bases align to TRBD2. Unmatched junction bases numbered 7, after V lost 4 bases and J lost 2 bases. The CDR3 spans 15 residues. Germline CDR1 and CDR2: SGDLS and YYNGEE.

The CDR3 DNA sequence: TGTGCCAGCAGTCTACGGAGACAGGGTTACACTGAAGCTTTCTTT. It translates to CASSLRRQGYTEAFF. The chain couples TRBV27 to TRBJ1-1, with 7 bases that match TRBD1. This CDR3 is 15 amino acids long. Germline CDR1 is MNHEY and CDR2 is SMNVEV (reference sequence). With V trimmed by 5 bases and J by 3 bases, 9 bases remained unmatched.

This clone showed up many times. This chain uses TRBV7-9 with TRBJ2-1; D remains unclear. This CDR3 region has 14 residues. V lost 5 bases and J lost 3, with 11 bases in between. Germline V gives CDR1 SEHNR, CDR2 FQNEAQ (reference sequence). The CDR3 nucleotides are TGTGCCAGCAGCCGCCGAGATGTCTACAATGAGCAGTTCTTC. It specifies CASSRRDVYNEQFF.

The chain combines TRBV27 with TRBJ1-2; weak D call: TRBD1 (6 bases). V lost 2 bases and J lost 5, with 12 bases in between. The germline V gene encodes CDR1 MNHEY and CDR2 SMNVEV (reference sequence). CDR3 length: 14 amino acids. CDR3 DNA: TGTGCCAGCAGTTTAGGTGTCAGGGGATATGGCTACACCTTC. It translates to CASSLGVRGYGYTF.

This rearrangement joins TRBV5-4 to TRBJ1-3; TRBD1 aligns across 7 bases. Losses at the gene ends were 4 bases for V and 0 bases for J; bases not matched to a gene: 1. The CDR3 is made up of 14 amino acids. Germline V gene lookup returns CDR1 SGHNT and CDR2 YYREEE (reference sequence). The CDR3, as DNA: TGTGCCAGCAGCCGGGACAGCTCTGGAAACACCATATATTTT. Protein sequence: CASSRDSSGNTIYF. The full variable domain, completed using reference TRBV5-4 and TRBJ1-3, is ETGVTQSPTHLIKTRGQQVTLRCSSQSGHNTVSWYQQALGQGPQFIFQYYREEENGRGNFPPRFSGLQFPNYSSELNVNALELDDSALYLCASSRDSSGNTIYFGEGSWLTVV.

The rearrangement joins TRBV11-2 to TRBJ1-2; D possibly corresponds to TRBD1 (5 bases). Germline CDR1 reads SGHAT; CDR2 reads FQNNGV. The CDR3 consists of 14 residues. Trimming took off 1 base at V and 4 bases at J, with 10 bases between the two ends. CDR3 region: CASSLGSRAYGYTF. The CDR3 nucleotides are TGTGCCAGCAGCTTAGGGTCCAGGGCCTATGGCTACACCTTC.

The chain employs TRBV9 and TRBJ2-3, with a tentative D call TRBD2 (7 bases). Trimming left V 1 base short and J 2 bases short, with 17 bases between. This CDR3 has 17 residues. Looked up from germline, CDR1 is SGDLS and CDR2 is YYNGEE. The CDR3 spells CASSVTPGGAYTDTQYF. In DNA, the CDR3 is TGTGCCAGCAGCGTAACCCCTGGGGGGGCCTACACAGATACGCAGTATTTT.

This sequence joins TRBV27 and TRBJ2-5; 11 positions agree with TRBD2. This CDR3 contains 14 residues. V lost 7 bases, J lost 2 bases, and 3 bases stayed unmatched. Germline V gene lookup returns CDR1 MNHEY and CDR2 SMNVEV (reference sequence). CDR3 in amino acids: CASMGLAEQETQYF. The CDR3 DNA is TGTGCCAGCATGGGACTAGCGGAACAAGAGACCCAGTACTTC.

The gene calls are TRBV27 and TRBJ2-5, with 8 bases aligning to TRBD2. The CDR3 contains 13 residues. CDR1 MNHEY and CDR2 SMNVEV come from the germline V gene (reference sequence). V gave up 11 bases and J gave up 5 bases; unmatched junction bases: 10. This chain's CDR3 is CAAGTGGRETQYF. The CDR3 coding sequence is TGTGCCGCTGGCACGGGGGGGCGGGAGACCCAGTACTTC.

This chain links TRBV27 with TRBJ2-3, with TRBD2 as a possible D gene (6 bases). CDR3 length equals 16 residues. Germline V gives CDR1 MNHEY, CDR2 SMNVEV (reference sequence). Trimming removed 2 bases at V and 1 base at J, with 13 bases between. CDR3 coding DNA: TGTGCCAGCAGTTTACTTACTAGCAGGGGCACAGATACGCAGTATTTT. It specifies CASSLLTSRGTDTQYF.

The V gene is TRBV12-3 or TRBV12-4, the J gene TRBJ1-1; a possible D gene is TRBD1 (6 bases). Trimming removed 4 bases at V and 3 bases at J, with 6 bases between. This CDR3 is built from 12 residues. CDR3 DNA: TGTGCCAGCAGTTACAGGGACACTGAAGCTTTCTTT. Protein sequence: CASSYRDTEAFF.

The chain is built from TRBV5-6 and TRBJ1-5, with D possibly matching TRBD1 (5 bases). CDR3 length: 13 residues. CDR1 is SGHDT and CDR2 is YYEEEE in the germline V gene. V shed 2 bases and J shed 5 bases, with 8 bases lying between them. CDR3 residues: CASSFGGDQPQHF. Here the CDR3 DNA reads TGTGCCAGCAGCTTTGGGGGGGATCAGCCCCAGCATTTT.

This chain links TRBV11-2 with TRBJ2-7; a weak D match, TRBD2 (5 bases). The CDR3 contains 14 residues. Germline V gene data show CDR1 as SGHAT and CDR2 as FQNNGV. V was pared by 1 base and J by 5 bases, with 12 bases between. CDR3: CASSLGGGRDEQYF. The CDR3 nucleotides read TGTGCCAGCAGCTTAGGGGGTGGGCGGGACGAGCAGTACTTC.

CDR3 coding DNA: TGTGCCAGCAGCACCAGGGACAGCCGGATTCAGCCCCAGCATTTT. Translated: CASSTRDSRIQPQHF. The chain combines TRBV2 with TRBJ1-5; TRBD1 agrees at 7 bases. The CDR3 extends over 15 amino acids. The V segment lost 6 bases and the J segment 6 bases; nucleotides outside the gene matches: 11. CDR1 is SNHLY, CDR2 FYNNEI, per germline.

The V and J genes are TRBV3-1 (or the pseudogene TRBV3-2) and TRBJ1-4, with TRBD1 matching over 7 bases. The CDR3 is 16 residues long. The germline V gene has CDR1 LGHDT and CDR2 YNNKEL (reference sequence). J was trimmed by 8 bases and V by 4 bases; bases with no gene match: 13. CDR3 loop: CASSRVRDSISEKLFF. CDR3 coding DNA: TGTGCCAGCAGCCGTGTGAGGGACAGTATTAGCGAAAAACTGTTTTTT.

The rearrangement joins TRBV3-1 (or the pseudogene TRBV3-2) to TRBJ2-1; 11 bases fit TRBD2. J gave up 2 bases and V 0 bases, and 6 bases lay outside the gene matches. The CDR3 spans 18 residues. The germline V gene has CDR1 LGHDT and CDR2 YNNKEL (reference sequence). The CDR3 loop reads CASSQDWASGGPYNEQFF. CDR3 DNA: TGTGCCAGCAGCCAAGACTGGGCTAGCGGGGGGCCCTACAATGAGCAGTTCTTC.